This T cell receptor beta chain was observed in a study of T cells in Graves' hyperthyroidism and ophthalmopathy. Regarding the study as a whole: Through a model of 13 V-J features, ophthalmopathy was separated from stable hyperthyroidism.

This clonotype was detected a few times. Its cognate antigen is unknown. From RNA transcripts, TCR beta CDR3 regions were amplified. During a first-round RT-PCR of the TCR CDR3, the HTBI primer set was used. TCRdb independently ran MiXCR on the multiplex PCR reads; one entry per CDR3 protein. The sample yields some 360,000 distinct CDR3 sequences, roughly 14% seen once. V was trimmed by 6 bases and J by 3 bases, leaving 11 bases between them. The CDR3 runs to 14 residues. CDR1 and CDR2 (germline): MNHNS, SASEGT. A lack of ophthalmopathy progression within 18 months defined stable Graves' hyperthyroidism.

The receptor's source is a woman aged 55-70 years with Graves' hyperthyroidism. This rearrangement joins TRBV6-1 to TRBJ2-2, with D maybe TRBD2 (6 bases). The sequenced material came from blood. The CDR3 sequence is CASRAGPHTGELFF. In DNA form, the CDR3 reads TGTGCCAGCAGGGCGGGACCGCACACCGGGGAGCTGTTTTTT.